The rows below give T cell receptor beta chains drawn from one sample of a study of glioma-infiltrating T cells after dendritic cell vaccination. Assay: immunoSEQ multiplex PCR; the TCRdb copy retains only in-frame clones and omits some. The sample lists about 99,000 clones, 75% to 90% occurring once. The sequencing here drew on blood, taken after dendritic cell vaccination. The receptors come from a human donor with glioblastoma. Both conserved end residues are part of each CDR3. A D gene is named only where the DNA matches it firmly. Expanded clones get a size class; other rows say once, few or many, or leave the size out.

d_call j_call clone_size v_call cdr3_nt cdr3_aa
- TRBJ1-1 once TRBV5-6 TGTGCCAGCAGCTTGCCGGACAGCTACACTGAAGCTTTCTTT CASSLPDSYTEAFF
- TRBJ1-1 - TRBV29-1 TGCAGCGTTGCCGGGACTTTAACTGAAGCTTTCTTT CSVAGTLTEAFF
TRBD2 TRBJ2-7 - TRBV9 TGTGCCAGCAGCGTAGACCGGGGGGGCTACGAGCAGTACTTC CASSVDRGGYEQYF
TRBD1 TRBJ2-3 - TRBV6-6 TGTGCCAGCAGCCCCGGGACAGGGGGTCCGACAGATACGCAGTATTTT CASSPGTGGPTDTQYF
TRBD2 TRBJ2-1 once TRBV6-1 TGTGCCAGCAGTCGGGAGGGGTATTTGAATGAGCAGTTCTTC CASSREGYLNEQFF
TRBD1 TRBJ1-6 - TRBV19 TGTGCCAGTAGTATAGTCCGACAGGGGATATCACCCCTCCACTTT CASSIVRQGISPLHF
- TRBJ1-2 - TRBV9 TGTGCCAGCAGCCGAGGAACCGGGACACCCCCTAACTATGGCTACACCTTC CASSRGTGTPPNYGYTF
TRBD1 TRBJ1-1 many TRBV5-1 TGCGCCAGCAGCCTGACAGGGACCACTGAAGCTTTCTTT CASSLTGTTEAFF
TRBD2 TRBJ2-7 - TRBV30 TGTGCCTGGAGTTTAGCGGGAGATCTCCCCTACGAGCAGTACTTC CAWSLAGDLPYEQYF
- TRBJ2-3 - TRBV5-6 TGTGCCAGCAGCTTCGTGCGCAGCACAGATACGCAGTATTTT CASSFVRSTDTQYF
TRBD2 TRBJ2-3 - TRBV6-1 TGTGCCAGCAGGCTACTAGCGAGATACACAGATACGCAGTATTTT CASRLLARYTDTQYF
- TRBJ1-2 - TRBV7-3 TGTGACGGTCAGGAGGGGATCTATGGCTACACCTTC CDGQEGIYGYTF
- TRBJ2-7 - TRBV28 TGTGCCAGCAGTTTAGCTTCGGACACCACCTACGAGCAGTACTTC CASSLASDTTYEQYF
TRBD2 TRBJ2-3 - TRBV29-1 TGCAGCGGGGAGACTAGCGGGAGCCCAGATACGCAGTATTTT CSGETSGSPDTQYF
TRBD1 TRBJ1-2 - TRBV6-1 TGTGCCAGCACTCAAGGACAGGGGGCAAACTATGGCTACACCTTC CASTQGQGANYGYTF